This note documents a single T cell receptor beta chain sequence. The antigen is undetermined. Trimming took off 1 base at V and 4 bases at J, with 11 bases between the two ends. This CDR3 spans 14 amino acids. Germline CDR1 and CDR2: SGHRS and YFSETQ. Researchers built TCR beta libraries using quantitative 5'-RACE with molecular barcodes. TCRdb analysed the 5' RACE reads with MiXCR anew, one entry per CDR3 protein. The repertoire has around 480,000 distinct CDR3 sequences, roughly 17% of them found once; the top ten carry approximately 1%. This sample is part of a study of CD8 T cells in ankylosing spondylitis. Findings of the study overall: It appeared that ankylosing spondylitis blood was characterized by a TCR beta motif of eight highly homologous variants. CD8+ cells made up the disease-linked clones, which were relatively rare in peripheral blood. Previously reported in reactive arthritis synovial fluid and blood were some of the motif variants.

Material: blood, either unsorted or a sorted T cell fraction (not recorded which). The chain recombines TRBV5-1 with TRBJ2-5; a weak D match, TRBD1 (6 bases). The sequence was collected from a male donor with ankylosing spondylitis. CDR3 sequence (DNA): TGCGCCAGCAGCTTGTCGACAGGCGGAGAGACCCAGTACTTC. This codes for CASSLSTGGETQYF.